Following are 30 T cell receptor beta chains from one sample sequenced in a study of cytomegalovirus exposure and HLA in healthy donors. Data came from immunoSEQ multiplex PCR; TCRdb stores just in-frame clones and leaves some out. This sample has about 98,000 clones, with roughly 87% found just once. Sample: PBMCs. All receptors derive from a woman in her thirties in good health and CMV-seronegative.

The rearrangement uses TRBV29-1 and TRBJ2-5; 13 bases match TRBD2. After removal of 5 bases from V and 5 bases from J, the junction contained 11 bases not matched to a gene. This CDR3 is built from 16 residues. CDR1 is SQVTM and CDR2 is ANQGSEA in the germline V gene. The CDR3 spells CSVFLPLAGGHETQYF. In DNA, the CDR3 is TGCAGCGTTTTTCTTCCACTAGCGGGAGGGCACGAGACCCAGTACTTC.

The V and J genes are TRBV9 and TRBJ1-1; D might be TRBD1 (6 bases). CDR3 length: 12 residues. Trimming stripped 5 bases from V and 8 bases from J, with 13 bases between. Germline lookup yields CDR1 SGDLS and CDR2 YYNGEE. This chain's CDR3 is CASRGAESEAFF. The CDR3 coding sequence is TGTGCCAGCAGGGGGGCGGAATCCGAAGCTTTCTTT.

This clone was seen just once. The chain joins TRBV29-1 to TRBJ1-4; the D gene is possibly TRBD1 (6 bases). The CDR3 spans 14 residues. The V end was cut by 1 base, the J end by 0 bases, with 6 bases between. The germline CDR1 and CDR2 sequences are SQVTM and ANQGSEA. The CDR3 protein is CSVEGTATNEKLFF. CDR3 nucleotides: TGCAGCGTTGAAGGGACAGCAACTAATGAAAAACTGTTTTTT.

The J gene is TRBJ2-1, the V gene TRBV28, with 9 bases fitting TRBD2. The CDR3 consists of 16 residues. The germline V gene encodes CDR1 MDHEN and CDR2 SYDVKM. J gave up 5 bases and V 4 bases, and 9 bases lay outside the gene matches. The CDR3 sequence is CASSSRTSETNNEQFF. The DNA of the CDR3 is TGTGCCAGCAGTTCGCGGACTAGCGAGACGAACAATGAGCAGTTCTTC.

The V and J genes are TRBV29-1 and TRBJ2-7, with TRBD2 as a possible D gene (7 bases). Germline CDR1 reads SQVTM; CDR2 reads ANQGSEA. The length of the CDR3 is 12 residues. DNA of the CDR3: TGCGAGGGGGGGGACAAAAAACACGAGCAGTACTTC. Its protein is CEGGDKKHEQYF.

The chain carries TRBV6-4 and TRBJ1-1; 8 nucleotides line up with TRBD1. The CDR3 length is 16 residues. Germline CDR1 MRHNA, CDR2 SNTAGT. The junction had 15 bases not matched to a gene; V was cut back by 11 bases and J by 1 base. CDR3 loop: CAGGALTGAQNTEAFF. CDR3 DNA sequence: TGTGCCGGGGGGGCCTTGACAGGGGCCCAGAACACTGAAGCTTTCTTT.

The V and J genes are TRBV7-8 and TRBJ2-1; TRBD1 aligns across 8 bases. CDR1 is SGHVS, CDR2 FQNEAQ, per germline. V shed 8 bases and J 12 bases; nucleotides not matched to a gene: 9. The CDR3 has 12 residues. CDR3 region: CASGGQVYAQFF. The CDR3 DNA follows: TGTGCCAGCGGGGGACAGGTGTATGCGCAGTTCTTC.

With respect to this clone: The junction and the germline gene differ at one end; a read error may be behind it. The chain uses TRBV27 and TRBJ2-1; 11 nucleotides line up with TRBD2. Germline V gene lookup returns CDR1 MNHEY and CDR2 SMNVEV (reference sequence). The CDR3 has 19 amino acids. In DNA form, the CDR3 reads TGTGCCAGCAGCTTATATAGCATCGGGACTAGCGGAGACTACAATGAGCAGTTCTTC. It codes for CASSLYSIGTSGDYNEQFF.

This chain joins TRBV7-9 and TRBJ1-1, with TRBD1 matching 7 bases. With 5 bases clipped from V and 5 bases from J, the junction kept 14 bases outside the gene matches. CDR3 length equals 16 residues. CDR1 and CDR2 (germline): SEHNR, FQNEAQ (reference sequence). CDR3 sequence (DNA): TGTGCCAGCAGCCCCCAAGGGGTACAGGGGAGGACTGAAGCTTTCTTT. This translates into CASSPQGVQGRTEAFF.

V and J are TRBV6-1 and TRBJ1-3; TRBD1 aligns across 7 bases. The ends lost 2 bases at V and 3 bases at J; junction bases unmatched: 10. The CDR3 runs to 17 residues. The germline V gene has CDR1 MNHNS and CDR2 SASEGT. The CDR3 reads CASSEWYKAGGGNTIYF. The CDR3 DNA reads TGTGCCAGCAGTGAATGGTATAAGGCAGGGGGTGGAAACACCATATATTTT.

In its sample, this clone was seen a few times. V usage is TRBV5-1 and J usage is TRBJ1-1; TRBD1 is a possible D gene (5 bases). V was cut by 4 bases and J by 4 bases, with 23 bases left in between. Germline CDR1 SGHRS, CDR2 YFSETQ. CDR3 length equals 17 residues. CDR3 loop: CASSPTPAGGGGTEAFF. CDR3 DNA: TGCGCCAGCAGCCCTACCCCCGCCGGGGGAGGTGGCACTGAAGCTTTCTTT.

Only one count was recorded for this clone. The genes are TRBV7-2 and TRBJ1-2; 8 bases map to TRBD1. The trim removed 5 bases at V and 2 bases at J, leaving 10 bases unmatched. The length of the CDR3 is 16 residues. Germline values: CDR1 SGHTA, CDR2 FQGNSA. CDR3 DNA sequence: TGTGCCAGCAGCACCAGGGGGCAGGGTTGGAACTATGGCTACACCTTC. It specifies CASSTRGQGWNYGYTF.

This chain joins TRBV7-2 and TRBJ2-7; 13 nucleotides match TRBD2. V lost 5 bases and J lost 4; bases outside the gene matches: 5. CDR1 SGHTA and CDR2 FQGNSA come from the germline V gene. The CDR3 is 15 residues long. This CDR3 is CASSPTGLAGYEQYF. DNA of the CDR3: TGTGCCAGCAGCCCTACGGGACTAGCGGGGTACGAGCAGTACTTC.

This chain uses TRBV6-1 with TRBJ1-5; 7 bases agree with TRBD1. The CDR3 contains 16 residues. Trimming cost V 1 base and J 1 base; bases outside gene matches: 4. Germline CDR1 and CDR2: MNHNS and SASEGT. The chain's CDR3 is CASSEVPGGSNQPQHF. The CDR3 DNA reads TGTGCCAGCAGTGAAGTTCCAGGGGGAAGCAATCAGCCCCAGCATTTT.

The chain has TRBV9 and TRBJ2-3; tentative D call: TRBD1 (8 bases). The CDR3 has 16 amino acids. The V end lost 3 bases, the J end lost 3 bases, and 17 bases lay between the germline ends. Germline assignment: CDR1 SGDLS and CDR2 YYNGEE. CDR3 DNA sequence: TGTGCCAGCAGCGCTAACAGGGGGAGGGAGACAGATACGCAGTATTTT. Translated, it gives CASSANRGRETDTQYF.

The chain combines TRBV6-1 with TRBJ2-5; D unresolved. V was clipped by 10 bases and J by 0 bases, with 9 bases between them. The CDR3 is 12 residues long. The germline CDR1 and CDR2 sequences are MNHNS and SASEGT. CDR3 region: CATHRDQETQYF. CDR3 in DNA: TGTGCCACACACCGGGACCAAGAGACCCAGTACTTC.

The gene calls are TRBV9 and TRBJ1-2, with D maybe TRBD1 (6 bases). Germline V gene data show CDR1 as SGDLS and CDR2 as YYNGEE. V was pared by 1 base and J by 0 bases, with 13 bases between. The CDR3 spans 16 residues. The CDR3 protein is CASSVSRDKSNYGYTF. Written as DNA, the CDR3 is TGTGCCAGCAGCGTATCCCGGGACAAATCTAACTATGGCTACACCTTC.

This clone was detected only a few times. This chain links TRBV4-3 with TRBJ1-4; 8 nucleotides match TRBD1. V lost 4 bases and J lost 12; bases outside the gene matches: 13. CDR3 length: 15 residues. CDR1 and CDR2 (germline): LGHNA, YSLEER. CDR3 sequence: CASSRDGQGGRELFF. The DNA for the CDR3 is TGCGCCAGCAGCCGGGACGGACAGGGAGGGAGAGAACTGTTTTTT.

J is TRBJ2-1 and V is TRBV2; TRBD1 aligns across 8 bases. Trimming cost V 3 bases and J 4 bases; bases outside gene matches: 8. From germline, CDR1 is SNHLY and CDR2 FYNNEI. The CDR3 is 16 residues long. CDR3 in amino acids: CASSEWGQGAYNEQFF. The CDR3 nucleotides read TGTGCCAGCAGTGAGTGGGGGCAGGGGGCATACAATGAGCAGTTCTTC.

The chain employs TRBV5-1 and TRBJ2-5; 8 bases match TRBD2. Germline V gene data show CDR1 as SGHRS and CDR2 as YFSETQ. The length of the CDR3 is 15 residues. V trimming: 4 bases; J trimming: 1 base; junction bases outside the gene matches: 6. The chain's CDR3 is CASSTGTRLQETQYF. CDR3 DNA: TGCGCCAGCAGCACCGGGACTAGGCTCCAAGAGACCCAGTACTTC.

The CDR3: CASTFSGDRTDTQYF. The CDR3 nucleotides are TGTGCCAGCACCTTCAGCGGGGACCGCACAGATACGCAGTATTTT. The chain joins TRBV27 to TRBJ2-3, with 7 bases aligning to TRBD2. Per germline, CDR1 MNHEY and CDR2 SMNVEV (reference sequence). Trimming took 7 bases from V and 1 from J; bases not matched to a gene: 8. The CDR3 totals 15 residues.

The V call is TRBV28, the J call TRBJ1-3; possibly TRBD1 for D (5 bases). The V gene's germline CDR1 is MDHEN and CDR2 SYDVKM. This CDR3 spans 15 amino acids. The V and J ends lost 3 bases and 3 bases respectively, with 12 bases between them. The CDR3 spells CASSFRRALGNTIYF. The CDR3 DNA is TGTGCCAGCAGTTTTCGCAGGGCCCTTGGAAACACCATATATTTT.

J is TRBJ1-6 and V is TRBV7-8, with a tentative D call TRBD1 (5 bases). Germline assignment: CDR1 SGHVS and CDR2 FQNEAQ. V was shortened by 2 bases and J by 3 bases, with 8 bases between the two germline ends. CDR3 length equals 15 residues. This chain's CDR3 is CASSLSDNYNSPLHF. As DNA, the CDR3 is TGTGCCAGCAGCTTATCGGACAACTATAATTCACCCCTCCACTTT.

The J gene is TRBJ2-2, the V gene TRBV5-8; TRBD2 agrees at 7 bases. The CDR3 is made up of 15 amino acids. In germline, CDR1 is SGHTS, CDR2 YDEGEE. The J segment lost 4 bases and the V segment lost 6 bases, leaving 9 bases of the junction unmatched. The CDR3 sequence: CASTWREGLTGELFF. The CDR3 region has the DNA TGTGCCAGCACCTGGAGGGAGGGCCTCACCGGGGAGCTGTTTTTT.

The V gene is TRBV27, the J gene TRBJ1-2; 7 nucleotides match TRBD1. Germline values: CDR1 MNHEY, CDR2 SMNVEV (reference sequence). V was clipped by 3 bases and J by 4 bases; unmatched bases: 8. The CDR3 runs to 15 residues. CDR3 protein: CASSLQGQGVYGYTF. The CDR3 region has the DNA TGTGCCAGCAGTTTGCAGGGGCAGGGGGTCTATGGCTACACCTTC.

The chain joins TRBV19 to TRBJ2-1; possibly TRBD1 for D (6 bases). CDR1 and CDR2 (germline): LNHDA, SQIVND (reference sequence). The CDR3 totals 15 residues. V lost 6 bases to trimming and J lost 4 bases, with 16 bases between them. In nucleotides, the CDR3 is TGTGCCAGTAGACTGAGGCCCGGACAGTACAATGAGCAGTTCTTC. It translates to CASRLRPGQYNEQFF. Drawing the rest from reference TRBV19 and TRBJ2-1, the complete variable domain is DGGITQSPKYLFRKEGQNVTLSCEQNLNHDAMYWYRQDPGQGLRLIYYSQIVNDFQKGDIAEGYSVSREKKESFPLTVTSAQKNPTAFYLCASRLRPGQYNEQFFGPGTRLTVL.

The chain employs TRBV6-1 and TRBJ1-6; a possible D gene is TRBD1 (5 bases). The CDR3 sequence is 16 residues long. CDR1 MNHNS and CDR2 SASEGT come from the germline V gene. Trimming took off 3 bases at V and 6 bases at J, with 15 bases between the two ends. CDR3 DNA: TGTGCCAGCAGTGATGGGTTTGGGGGGGGTAATTCACCCCTCCACTTT. Protein product: CASSDGFGGGNSPLHF.

This clone was seen only once. The chain combines TRBV5-1 with TRBJ2-3; D ambiguous. Trimming took off 1 base at V and 6 bases at J, with 24 bases between the two ends. CDR3 length: 18 amino acids. Per the germline V gene, CDR1 is SGHRS and CDR2 is YFSETQ. The CDR3, as DNA: TGCGCCAGCAGCTTGTTTATGTTACAAGAAAGTCCCTCGGATACGCAGTATTTT. It codes for CASSLFMLQESPSDTQYF.

The chain employs TRBV28 and TRBJ2-7; weak D call: TRBD1 (5 bases). The CDR3 length is 13 residues. Germline-derived CDR1 and CDR2 are MDHEN and SYDVKM. V lost 3 bases and J lost 4, with 10 bases in between. CDR3: CASSLSRAYEQYF. CDR3 coding DNA: TGTGCCAGCAGTTTGAGCAGGGCATACGAGCAGTACTTC.

The chain recombines TRBV7-9 with TRBJ2-7; 7 nucleotides line up with TRBD1. The CDR3 runs 14 residues. The V gene's germline CDR1 is SEHNR and CDR2 FQNEAQ (reference sequence). V shed 1 base and J 6 bases; nucleotides not matched to a gene: 6. The CDR3 protein is CASSLEGAVSEQYF. The CDR3 DNA follows: TGTGCCAGCAGCTTAGAGGGGGCGGTCTCCGAGCAGTACTTC.